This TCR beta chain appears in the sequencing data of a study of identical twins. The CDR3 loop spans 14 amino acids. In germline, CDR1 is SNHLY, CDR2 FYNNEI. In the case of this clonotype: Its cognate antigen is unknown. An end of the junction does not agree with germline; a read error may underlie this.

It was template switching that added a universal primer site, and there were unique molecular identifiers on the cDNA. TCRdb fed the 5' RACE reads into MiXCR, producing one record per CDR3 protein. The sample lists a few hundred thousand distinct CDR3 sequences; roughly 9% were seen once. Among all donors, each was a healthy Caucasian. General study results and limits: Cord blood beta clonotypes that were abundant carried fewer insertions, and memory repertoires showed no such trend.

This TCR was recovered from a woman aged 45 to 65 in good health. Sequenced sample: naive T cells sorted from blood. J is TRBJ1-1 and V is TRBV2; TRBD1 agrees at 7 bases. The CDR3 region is CASSTGEVVTDAFF. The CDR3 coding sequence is TGTGCCAGCAGCACAGGGGAGGTAGTCACTGACGCTTTCTTT.